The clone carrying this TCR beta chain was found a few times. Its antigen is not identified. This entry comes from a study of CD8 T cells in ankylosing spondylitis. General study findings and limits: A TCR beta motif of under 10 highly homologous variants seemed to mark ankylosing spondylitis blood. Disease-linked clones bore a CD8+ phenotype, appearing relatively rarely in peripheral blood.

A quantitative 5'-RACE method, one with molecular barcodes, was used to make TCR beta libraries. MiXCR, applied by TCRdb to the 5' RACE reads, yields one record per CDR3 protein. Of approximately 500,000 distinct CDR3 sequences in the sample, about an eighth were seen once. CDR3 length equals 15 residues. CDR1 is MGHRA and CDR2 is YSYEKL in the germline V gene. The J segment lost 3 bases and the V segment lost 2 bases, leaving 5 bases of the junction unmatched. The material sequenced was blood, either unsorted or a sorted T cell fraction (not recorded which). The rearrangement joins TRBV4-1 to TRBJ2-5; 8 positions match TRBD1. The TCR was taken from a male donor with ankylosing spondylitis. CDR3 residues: CASSQWGQEEETQYF. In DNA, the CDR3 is TGCGCCAGCAGCCAATGGGGACAGGAGGAAGAGACCCAGTACTTC.